This T cell receptor (beta chain) was found in a study of blood T cell repertoires in COVID-19. Whole-study context: Samples came from the United States, Italy and Spain, spanning acute and convalescent COVID-19. PBMCs, B-cell-depleted T cells, or T cells provided the cDNA or gDNA that made up the material.

Per the original methods: The authors estimated nucleated cell counts from reference gene primer amplification. Sequenced by immunoSEQ multiplex PCR; TCRdb stores in-frame clones only, minus some. The V and J calls and clone size were taken over from that table, and D and trimming were inferred from the DNA. Of around 79,000 clones in the sample, roughly 91% were seen once. Trimming removed 5 bases at V and 3 bases at J, with 11 bases between. The CDR3 spans 13 residues. Germline CDR1 is SNHLY and CDR2 is FYNNEI. V usage is TRBV2 and J usage is TRBJ2-7; D is undetermined. Sequencing was performed on peripheral blood. This receptor was identified in a man in his 70s with active or convalescent COVID-19. CDR3 in DNA: TGTGCCAGCAGTCTCGCGGAAGGCTACGAGCAGTACTTC. Translated, it gives CASSLAEGYEQYF.